The source of this TCR beta chain is a study of T cell responses to AZD1222 COVID-19 vaccine. Trimming removed 4 bases at V and 6 bases at J, with 10 bases between. The CDR3 spans 12 residues. CDR1 is MNHEY, CDR2 SVGAGI, per germline. Libraries were prepared by immunoSEQ multiplex PCR; TCRdb keeps only in-frame clonotypes and omits some of them. This table has about 160,000 clones, about 90% appearing once. The chain employs TRBV6-5 and TRBJ2-7; D might be TRBD1 (6 bases). The TCR originated in an adult in good health. This sample comprised peripheral blood, obtained on day 0 of AZD1222 vaccination. The CDR3 is CASSWGPSEQYF. DNA of the CDR3: TGTGCCAGCAGTTGGGGGCCCAGCGAGCAGTACTTC.